Listed below are T cell receptor beta chains from one sample, sequenced in a study of technical replicates of blood from four donors. Here immunoSEQ multiplex PCR was the method, and the copy in TCRdb shows in-frame clones only, minus some. The repertoire has 91,000 or so clones, 95% of them found once; the top ten carry 0.2% to 0.25%. The sample was T cells isolated from PBMCs. The receptors derive from a human donor in good health. Each CDR3 is given with its conserved first and last residue.

j_call v_call cdr3_aa
TRBJ2-1 TRBV6-5 CASSLGSSYNEQFF
TRBJ2-7 TRBV15 CATSRDLAGGSYEQYF
TRBJ1-5 TRBV19 CASSPPSVLAGVNNQPQHF
TRBJ2-3 TRBV6-6 CASNLAGGSKDTQYF
TRBJ1-2 TRBV19 CASSVRPVYGYTF
TRBJ2-7 TRBV25-1 CASSEYSHYEQYF
TRBJ1-1 TRBV6-1 CASSESVRGPLYAEAFF
TRBJ1-4 TRBV18 CASSPVATNEKLFF
TRBJ1-3 TRBV2 CASSRSPAGQGVGNTIYF
TRBJ2-3 TRBV14 CASSPRGSGAGHSADTQYF